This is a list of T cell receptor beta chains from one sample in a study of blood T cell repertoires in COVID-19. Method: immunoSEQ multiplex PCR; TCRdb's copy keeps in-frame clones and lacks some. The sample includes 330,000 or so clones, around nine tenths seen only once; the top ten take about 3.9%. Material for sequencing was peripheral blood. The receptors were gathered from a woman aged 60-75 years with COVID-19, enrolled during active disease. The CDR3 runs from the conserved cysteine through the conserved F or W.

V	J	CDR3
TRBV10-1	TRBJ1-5	CASSGDRGNYVLNSNQPQHF
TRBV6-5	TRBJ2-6	CASRGGFSGANVLTF
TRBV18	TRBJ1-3	CASSPPGQGNTIYF
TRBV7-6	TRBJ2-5	CASSSPGQGEETQYF
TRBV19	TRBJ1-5	CASSISGGQRDQPQHF
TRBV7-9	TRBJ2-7	CASSRQAGHEQYF
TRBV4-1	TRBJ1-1	CASSQDRMVRTEAFF
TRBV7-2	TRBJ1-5	CASSSLLNSNQPQHF
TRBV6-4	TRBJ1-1	CASMREPGINSEAFF
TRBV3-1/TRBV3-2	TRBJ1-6	CASSQDTGASPLHF
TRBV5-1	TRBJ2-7	CASSPGQFYEQYF
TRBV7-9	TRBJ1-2	CASRPTGGTAQGYTF
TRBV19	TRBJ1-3	CASSIRGGRSHSGNTIYF
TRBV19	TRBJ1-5	CASSSQGAGPQHF
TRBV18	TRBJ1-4	CASSPSQGYEKLFF
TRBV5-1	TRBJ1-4	CASSLVGADFNEKLFF
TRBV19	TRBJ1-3	CATNDNRGRTGNTIYF
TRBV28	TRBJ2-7	CASTFGGLEQYF
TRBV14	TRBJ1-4	CASSQPSGGANEKLFF
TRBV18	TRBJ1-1	CASSPPTGRRNTEAFF
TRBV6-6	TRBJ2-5	CASSILAGGETQYF
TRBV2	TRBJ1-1	CASSDTGPIEAFF
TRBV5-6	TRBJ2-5	CASSLGSETQYF
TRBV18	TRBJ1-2	CASSPAPDLGGYTF
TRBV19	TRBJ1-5	CASALGSSNQPQHF
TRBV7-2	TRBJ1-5	CASSLLRGVGQPQHF
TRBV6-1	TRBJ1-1	CASSDPQGASTEAFF
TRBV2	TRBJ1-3	CASSAMGQANTIYF
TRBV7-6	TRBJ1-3	CASSFRFSSGNTIYF
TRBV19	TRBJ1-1	CASSIGEGRNTEAFF
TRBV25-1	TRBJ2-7	CASSDASRGFQQYF
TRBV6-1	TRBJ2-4	CASSEVQLAKNIQYF
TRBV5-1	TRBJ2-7	CASSLGRGEQYF
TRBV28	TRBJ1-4	CASSPPAGATNEKLFF
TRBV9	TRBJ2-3	CASSPEEAGDTDTQYF
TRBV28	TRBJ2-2	CASSLRGSGTGELFF
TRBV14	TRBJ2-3	CASSRRSITDTQYF
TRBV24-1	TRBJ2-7	CATSYAGDGSSYEQYF
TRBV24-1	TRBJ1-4	CATSDLGIATNEKLFF
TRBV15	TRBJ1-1	CATSRVAVNTEAFF
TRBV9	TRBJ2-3	CASSVKGQGLTDTQYF
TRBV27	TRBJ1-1	CASSLSGTGGQTEAFF
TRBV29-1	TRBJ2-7	CSVSLTSSEQYF
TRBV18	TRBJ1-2	CASSPPGQGNYGYTF
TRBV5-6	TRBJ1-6	CASSPLHRENSPLHF
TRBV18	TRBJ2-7	CASSGTGGGYEQYF
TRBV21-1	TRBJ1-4	CASSPEDLWRGLDEKLFF
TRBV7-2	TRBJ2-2	CASSSQGARFGGELFF
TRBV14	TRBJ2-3	CASSQGLMKITDTQYF
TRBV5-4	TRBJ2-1	CASRLSGGAYNEQFF
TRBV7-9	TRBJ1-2	CASSSSDIQGASGYTF
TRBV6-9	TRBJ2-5	CASKASGLAGPQETQYF
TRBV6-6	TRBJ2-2	CASAKNTGELFF
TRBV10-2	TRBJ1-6	CASRMGREGVKSPLHF
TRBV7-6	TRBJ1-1	CASSVGQRAGTEAFF
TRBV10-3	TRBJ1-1	CAIRTPETQGAGTEAFF
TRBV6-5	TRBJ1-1	CASKKDNVDTEAFF
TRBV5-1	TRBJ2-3	CASSPDRGTTDTQYF
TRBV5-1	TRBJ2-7	CASSLREYTYEQYF